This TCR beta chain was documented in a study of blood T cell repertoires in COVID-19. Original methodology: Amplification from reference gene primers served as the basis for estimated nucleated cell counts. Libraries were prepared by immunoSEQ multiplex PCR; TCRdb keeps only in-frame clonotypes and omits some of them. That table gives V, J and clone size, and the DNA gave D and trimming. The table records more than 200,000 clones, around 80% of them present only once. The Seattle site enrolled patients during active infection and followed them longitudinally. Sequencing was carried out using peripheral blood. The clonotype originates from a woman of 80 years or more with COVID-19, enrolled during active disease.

CDR3 loop: CASSQDVPRAEQYF. The DNA for the CDR3 is TGCGCCAGCAGCCAAGATGTCCCCAGGGCCGAGCAGTACTTC. This chain joins TRBV4-1 and TRBJ2-7; TRBD1 might be the D (5 bases). V was clipped by 0 bases and J by 6 bases, with 12 bases between them. Germline CDR1 MGHRA, CDR2 YSYEKL. This CDR3 region has 14 residues.